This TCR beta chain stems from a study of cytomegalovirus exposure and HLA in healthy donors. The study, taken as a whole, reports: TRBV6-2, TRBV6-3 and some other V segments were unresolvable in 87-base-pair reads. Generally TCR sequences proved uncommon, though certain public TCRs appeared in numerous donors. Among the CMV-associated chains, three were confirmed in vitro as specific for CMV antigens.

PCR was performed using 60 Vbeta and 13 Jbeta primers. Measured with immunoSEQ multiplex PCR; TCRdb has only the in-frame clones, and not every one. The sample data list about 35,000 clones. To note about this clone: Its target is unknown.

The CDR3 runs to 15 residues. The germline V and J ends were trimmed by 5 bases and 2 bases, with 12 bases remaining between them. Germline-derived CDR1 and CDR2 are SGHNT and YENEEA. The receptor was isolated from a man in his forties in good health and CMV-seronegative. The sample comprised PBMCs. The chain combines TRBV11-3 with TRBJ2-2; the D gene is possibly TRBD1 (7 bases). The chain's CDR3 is CASSAGQLNTGELFF. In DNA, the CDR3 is TGTGCCAGCAGCGCGGGACAGCTAAACACCGGGGAGCTGTTTTTT.